The following is a TCR beta chain sequence with its context. Its antigen is as yet unknown. The germline V gene has CDR1 SGHTA and CDR2 FQGNSA. Trimming cost V 5 bases and J 10 bases, with 12 bases left between them. This CDR3 has 12 residues. Specified treatment: treatment-naive control, cytoreductive nephrectomy. Treatment-naive patients without radiation supplied the control tumors at nephrectomy. Assay: immunoSEQ multiplex PCR; the TCRdb copy retains only in-frame clones and omits some. The sample shows some 15,000 clones, about 53% of them seen only once. This entry comes from a study of radiation and T cells in renal cell carcinoma. Notes on the study in general: Top 100 clonotypes averaged around 50% in irradiated versus about 45% in nephrectomy-only tumors.

This TCR derives from a man aged 35 to 55 with renal cell carcinoma. The gene calls are TRBV7-2 and TRBJ2-1, with D possibly TRBD2 on 6 matching bases. Sequencing used tumor tissue, obtained from a patient whose treatment was nephrectomy without radiotherapy. CDR3 in amino acids: CASSPPRGEQFF. The CDR3 nucleotides are TGTGCCAGCAGCCCCCCGCGGGGCGAGCAGTTCTTC. The full variable domain, completed using reference TRBV7-2 and TRBJ2-1, is GAGVSQSPSNKVTEKGKDVELRCDPISGHTALYWYRQSLGQGLEFLIYFQGNSAPDKSGLPSDRFSAERTGGSVSTLTIQRTQQEDSAVYLCASSPPRGEQFFGPGTRLTVL.